The next 24 T cell receptor beta chains were all read from a single sample in a study of T cell changes during pregnancy in multiple sclerosis. The method was immunoSEQ multiplex PCR; TCRdb's version includes in-frame clones alone and lacks a portion of them. In the table there are tens of thousands of clones, more than 90% of which are singletons. The specimen comprised peripheral blood, sampled in the third trimester of pregnancy. The receptor set was obtained from a female donor in good health, enrolled as a control in a pregnancy study.

This chain uses TRBV6-5 with TRBJ2-2; unclear D gene. There are 14 residues in the CDR3. Trimming pared 2 bases from V and 3 bases from J, leaving 7 bases between. Germline V gives CDR1 MNHEY, CDR2 SVGAGI. The CDR3 DNA is TGTGCCAGCAGTTACCTCGGGTACACCGGGGAGCTGTTTTTT. Its translation is CASSYLGYTGELFF.

This chain connects TRBV9 to TRBJ2-2, with D maybe TRBD2 (6 bases). Germline CDR1 is SGDLS and CDR2 is YYNGEE. The CDR3 loop spans 16 amino acids. With 3 bases removed from V and 1 base from J, the gap between germline ends came to 13 bases. The CDR3 DNA reads TGTGCCAGCAGCGCCTTAGCGGCTCAGAACACCGGGGAGCTGTTTTTT. Translation: CASSALAAQNTGELFF.

V and J are TRBV5-1 and TRBJ1-2; D not resolved. Germline lookup yields CDR1 SGHRS and CDR2 YFSETQ. Deletions cut 3 bases from V and 4 bases from J, with 16 bases between. The CDR3 has 15 amino acids. This CDR3 reads CASSSAPGSAYGYTF. Here the CDR3 DNA reads TGCGCCAGCAGCTCGGCCCCCGGGTCTGCCTATGGCTACACCTTC.

The rearrangement links TRBV30 to TRBJ1-2, with D possibly TRBD1 on 5 matching bases. Trimming cost V 0 bases and J 6 bases, with 14 bases left between them. This CDR3 has 14 amino acids. Germline V lookup: CDR1 GTSNPN, CDR2 SVGIG (reference sequence). CDR3 sequence: CAWSVRRQRHGYTF. CDR3 nucleotide sequence: TGTGCCTGGAGTGTACGTCGACAGCGTCATGGCTACACCTTC.

This clone was seen a few times. This sequence joins TRBV19 and TRBJ2-3, with TRBD2 matching 9 bases. The V gene end was trimmed by 5 bases and the J gene end by 4 bases; junction bases not matched to a gene: 10. The germline V gene has CDR1 LNHDA and CDR2 SQIVND (reference sequence). CDR3 length equals 16 residues. The CDR3: CASSQGLARGADTQYF. DNA of the CDR3: TGTGCCAGTAGTCAAGGACTAGCGCGCGGGGCAGATACGCAGTATTTT. The variable domain in full, with the rest retrieved from reference TRBV19 and TRBJ2-3, is DGGITQSPKYLFRKEGQNVTLSCEQNLNHDAMYWYRQDPGQGLRLIYYSQIVNDFQKGDIAEGYSVSREKKESFPLTVTSAQKNPTAFYLCASSQGLARGADTQYFGPGTRLTVL.

This chain uses TRBV18 with TRBJ1-6; 7 bases match TRBD1. Germline lookup yields CDR1 KGHSH and CDR2 LQKENI. V dropped 3 bases and J dropped 0; count of bases not matched to a gene: 20. The CDR3 consists of 22 residues. CDR3 residues: CASSPPKGTEKIQSSYNSPLHF. Here the CDR3 DNA reads TGTGCCAGCTCACCCCCGAAGGGGACAGAGAAAATTCAAAGCTCCTATAATTCACCCCTCCACTTT.

The chain recombines TRBV9 with TRBJ2-1, with TRBD2 matching 9 bases. Germline CDR1 and CDR2: SGDLS and YYNGEE. The CDR3 length is 15 residues. The V and J ends lost 3 bases and 7 bases, in that order; junction bases with no gene match: 8. The CDR3 nucleotides are TGTGCCAGCAGCGAGCGGGCGGGGGGGCTTAATGAGCAGTTCTTC. Protein sequence: CASSERAGGLNEQFF.

J is TRBJ2-7 and V is TRBV7-2; tentatively, D is TRBD2 (5 bases). This CDR3 region has 13 residues. Trimming cost V 1 base and J 3 bases, with 7 bases left between them. CDR1 SGHTA and CDR2 FQGNSA come from the germline V gene. CDR3 protein: CASSLEGGYEQYF. CDR3 in DNA: TGTGCCAGCAGCTTAGAAGGAGGCTACGAGCAGTACTTC.

The gene calls are TRBV19 and TRBJ2-2; D ambiguous. In germline, CDR1 is LNHDA, CDR2 SQIVND (reference sequence). The CDR3 length is 15 residues. Trimming left V 5 bases short and J 5 bases short, with 15 bases between. DNA for the CDR3: TGTGCCAGTAGTCCCCTGGCAGGCTCGACCGGGGAGCTGTTTTTT. It encodes CASSPLAGSTGELFF.

The chain is built from TRBV29-1 and TRBJ1-1; unclear D gene. CDR1 and CDR2 (germline): SQVTM, ANQGSEA. The CDR3 is 11 amino acids. The V end was cut by 0 bases, the J end by 4 bases, with 3 bases between. The CDR3 spells CSVEDRTEAFF. The DNA for the CDR3 is TGCAGCGTTGAAGATCGCACTGAAGCTTTCTTT. The whole variable domain, filled in from reference TRBV29-1 and TRBJ1-1, reads SAVISQKPSRDICQRGTSLTIQCQVDSQVTMMFWYRQQPGQSLTLIATANQGSEATYESGFVIDKFPISRPNLTFSTLTVSNMSPEDSSIYLCSVEDRTEAFFGQGTRLTVV.

This sequence joins TRBV4-1 and TRBJ2-1; D may be TRBD1 (5 bases). CDR1 is MGHRA and CDR2 is YSYEKL in the germline V gene. V gave up 0 bases and J gave up 8 bases, with 8 bases separating them. CDR3 size: 13 residues. CDR3 sequence (DNA): TGCGCCAGCAGCCAAGATCAGGGCTATGAGCAGTTCTTC. Amino acid sequence: CASSQDQGYEQFF.

The CDR3 DNA follows: TGCGCCAGCAGCTTGGTTCTTAGCGGGAGTGAAGTCTCCTACAATGAGCAGTTCTTC. Protein product: CASSLVLSGSEVSYNEQFF. V is TRBV5-1 and J is TRBJ2-1, with 9 bases lining up with TRBD2. Germline loops: CDR1 SGHRS, CDR2 YFSETQ. The CDR3 totals 19 residues. The V and J ends lost 0 bases and 0 bases, in that order; junction bases with no gene match: 10.

The CDR3 DNA reads TGTGCCAGCAGGATACTAGCGGACACCGGGGAGCTGTTTTTT. Translated, it gives CASRILADTGELFF. The genes are TRBV14 and TRBJ2-2; TRBD2 aligns across 8 bases. CDR3 size: 14 residues. The junction had 3 bases not matched to a gene; V was cut back by 6 bases and J by 3 bases. The germline V gene has CDR1 SGHDN and CDR2 FVKESK.

The rearrangement links TRBV5-6 to TRBJ2-7; D gene uncertain. The germline CDR1 and CDR2 sequences are SGHDT and YYEEEE. The CDR3 spans 13 residues. Trimming cost V 4 bases and J 0 bases, with 8 bases left between them. In nucleotides, the CDR3 is TGTGCCAGCAGCCCGCGGAGCTCCTACGAGCAGTACTTC. Protein sequence: CASSPRSSYEQYF.

The chain uses TRBV11-3 and TRBJ2-1, with TRBD2 identical over 8 bases. After removal of 5 bases from V and 6 bases from J, the junction contained 9 bases not matched to a gene. The CDR3 extends over 15 amino acids. Germline lookup yields CDR1 SGHNT and CDR2 YENEEA. The chain's CDR3 is CASSPRTSRANEQFF. The DNA for the CDR3 is TGTGCCAGCAGCCCACGGACTAGCCGGGCCAATGAGCAGTTCTTC.

The rearrangement uses TRBV13 and TRBJ2-7; 11 nucleotides agree with TRBD2. V lost 0 bases and J lost 1; bases outside the gene matches: 11. From germline, CDR1 is PRHDT and CDR2 FYEKMQ (reference sequence). There are 19 residues in the CDR3. Written as DNA, the CDR3 is TGTGCCAGCAGCTTAGGCGGACTAGCGGGCACAACACATTCCTACGAGCAGTACTTC. Residues: CASSLGGLAGTTHSYEQYF.

CDR3 DNA sequence: TGTGCCAGCAGCCGACAGGGATTGAACACTGAAGCTTTCTTT. It specifies CASSRQGLNTEAFF. V usage is TRBV6-6 and J usage is TRBJ1-1, with 7 bases that match TRBD1. Germline assignment: CDR1 MNHNY and CDR2 SVGAGI (reference sequence). The CDR3 contains 14 residues. Trimming took 6 bases from V and 0 from J; bases not matched to a gene: 4.

This chain links TRBV7-6 with TRBJ2-1; 13 bases are shared with TRBD2. Per germline, CDR1 SGHVS and CDR2 FNYEAQ. The CDR3 totals 19 residues. The V and J ends lost 1 base and 8 bases, in that order; junction bases with no gene match: 14. CDR3 sequence reads: CASSLGMAWTSGSPDEQFF. The CDR3, as DNA: TGTGCCAGCAGCTTAGGGATGGCGTGGACTAGCGGGAGTCCGGATGAGCAGTTCTTC.

The V and J genes are TRBV9 and TRBJ2-1, with 7 bases that match TRBD2. CDR1 and CDR2 from the germline V gene are SGDLS and YYNGEE. The CDR3 is 14 residues long. J gave up 2 bases and V 4 bases, and 3 bases lay outside the gene matches. This CDR3 reads CASSPSGTYNEQFF. The CDR3 coding sequence is TGTGCCAGCAGCCCTAGCGGTACCTACAATGAGCAGTTCTTC.

CDR3 loop: CASIPTGRRYNSPLHF. The CDR3, as DNA: TGTGCCAGCATTCCGACAGGTCGGAGATATAATTCACCCCTCCACTTT. The rearrangement links TRBV27 to TRBJ1-6; possibly TRBD1 for D (6 bases). The CDR3 extends over 16 amino acids. The germline CDR1 and CDR2 sequences are MNHEY and SMNVEV (reference sequence). V was shortened by 7 bases and J by 4 bases, with 17 bases between the two germline ends.

This chain joins TRBV30 and TRBJ2-7; 9 bases line up with TRBD2. This CDR3 has 16 amino acids. Germline values: CDR1 GTSNPN, CDR2 SVGIG (reference sequence). With V trimmed by 2 bases and J by 0 bases, 8 bases remained unmatched. CDR3 loop: CAWSWSSGTSSYEQYF. CDR3 DNA sequence: TGTGCCTGGAGTTGGTCTAGCGGGACCTCCTCCTACGAGCAGTACTTC.

V and J are TRBV29-1 and TRBJ2-5, with a possible D match to TRBD2 (7 bases). V lost 5 bases and J 5 bases, leaving 15 bases between the germline ends. Germline CDR1 is SQVTM and CDR2 is ANQGSEA. This CDR3 spans 13 amino acids. The CDR3 DNA follows: TGCAGCGTTCGCCGGGGGGCGGGTGAGACCCAGTACTTC. Amino acids: CSVRRGAGETQYF.

The chain is built from TRBV12-5 and TRBJ2-7; D remains ambiguous. The CDR3 spans 14 residues. CDR1 and CDR2 (germline): LGHNT, FRNRAP. Deletions cut 6 bases from V and 2 bases from J, with 14 bases between. CDR3 in DNA: TGTGCTAGTGGCCCCAGCGCGGCTACCTACGAGCAGTACTTC. Translation gives CASGPSAATYEQYF.

V and J are TRBV7-2 and TRBJ1-1, with D maybe TRBD1 (5 bases). V dropped 0 bases and J dropped 0 bases, with 8 bases sitting between them. The CDR3 covers 15 residues. Germline lookup yields CDR1 SGHTA and CDR2 FQGNSA. Here the CDR3 DNA reads TGTGCCAGCAGCTTAGCAGGGGCCATGAACACTGAAGCTTTCTTT. Translation gives CASSLAGAMNTEAFF.